Listed below are T cell receptor beta chains from one sample, sequenced in a study of shared clonotypes between healthy human individuals. The method was immunoSEQ multiplex PCR; TCRdb's version includes in-frame clones alone and lacks a portion of them. The data contain fewer than 2.5 million clones, more than 85% of them singletons. Sequencing used naive CD4+ T cells from PBMCs. All receptors come from a man between 18 and 29 years old in good health. Some clones in this sample may be carry-over from other donors' samples. The CDR3 runs from the conserved cysteine through the conserved F or W. A D gene is named only where the DNA matches it firmly. Where a row states a size, it is once, few, many or the class of an expanded clone; other rows omit it.

J gene: TRBJ2-1; D gene: TRBD2; clone size: once; V gene: TRBV27; CDR3 DNA: TGTGCCAGCAGTAGACTAGCGGGATCGGACAATGAGCAGTTCTTC; CDR3 protein: CASSRLAGSDNEQFF
J gene: TRBJ1-2; D gene: -; clone size: -; V gene: TRBV6-6; CDR3 DNA: TGTGCCAGCAGTTACCCGGGGGACGGACTTAACTATGGCTACACCTTC; CDR3 protein: CASSYPGDGLNYGYTF
J gene: TRBJ2-1; D gene: TRBD2; clone size: -; V gene: TRBV10-1; CDR3 DNA: TGCGCCAGCAGTGCGCCCGGGACTAGCGGGTACAATGAGCAGTTCTTC; CDR3 protein: CASSAPGTSGYNEQFF
J gene: TRBJ2-7; D gene: -; clone size: -; V gene: TRBV5-1; CDR3 DNA: TGCGCCAGCCAGAGGGGGGCCGAACGCTACGAGCAGTACTTC; CDR3 protein: CASQRGAERYEQYF
J gene: TRBJ2-1; D gene: -; clone size: -; V gene: TRBV11-2; CDR3 DNA: TGTGCCAGCAGCTCCCCCCCCCGGGGATACAATGAGCAGTTCTTC; CDR3 protein: CASSSPPRGYNEQFF
J gene: TRBJ2-2; D gene: -; clone size: -; V gene: TRBV6-1; CDR3 DNA: TGTGCCAGCAGTGACGGGAGCCTGAACACCGGGGAGCTGTTTTTT; CDR3 protein: CASSDGSLNTGELFF
J gene: TRBJ2-3; D gene: TRBD1; clone size: -; V gene: TRBV5-1; CDR3 DNA: TGCGCCAGCAGCTTGACCGGGACAGGGGCGGGGGATACGCAGTATTTT; CDR3 protein: CASSLTGTGAGDTQYF
J gene: TRBJ1-1; D gene: -; clone size: -; V gene: TRBV20-1; CDR3 DNA: TGCAGTGCTAGAGATCGGACTATTGCTTTCTTT; CDR3 protein: CSARDRTIAFF
J gene: TRBJ2-2; D gene: -; clone size: -; V gene: TRBV5-1; CDR3 DNA: TGCGCCAGCAGCTTGGCGCCCGGAAGAGGCGGGGAGCTGTTTTTT; CDR3 protein: CASSLAPGRGGELFF
J gene: TRBJ1-4; D gene: -; clone size: -; V gene: TRBV9; CDR3 DNA: TGTGCCAGCAGCCCCGCCACGGGGCAGGACTATGAAAAACTGTTTTTT; CDR3 protein: CASSPATGQDYEKLFF
J gene: TRBJ2-3; D gene: -; clone size: -; V gene: TRBV11-3; CDR3 DNA: TGTGCCAGCAGCCCGCAGGGCACAGATACGCAGTATTTT; CDR3 protein: CASSPQGTDTQYF
J gene: TRBJ2-7; D gene: TRBD2; clone size: -; V gene: TRBV14; CDR3 DNA: TGTGCCAGCAGCCGAGGTAGCGGGATGACGTACGAGCAGTACTTC; CDR3 protein: CASSRGSGMTYEQYF
J gene: TRBJ2-1; D gene: TRBD2; clone size: -; V gene: TRBV5-1; CDR3 DNA: TGCGCCAGCAGCTTCGGGCTAGCGGGGTCGCATTACAATGAGCAGTTCTTC; CDR3 protein: CASSFGLAGSHYNEQFF
J gene: TRBJ2-7; D gene: TRBD2; clone size: -; V gene: TRBV6-5; CDR3 DNA: TGTGCCAGCAGTTACTCCGCGGGGGGACCCTACGAGCAGTACTTC; CDR3 protein: CASSYSAGGPYEQYF
J gene: TRBJ1-4; D gene: TRBD1; clone size: -; V gene: TRBV15; CDR3 DNA: TGTGCCACCAGCAGAGGTCAGGGGGCGGGAAATGAAAAACTGTTTTTT; CDR3 protein: CATSRGQGAGNEKLFF
J gene: TRBJ2-7; D gene: -; clone size: -; V gene: TRBV6-6; CDR3 DNA: TGTGCCAGTTCACCACGGACCGGGAGTGGCGAGCAGTACTTC; CDR3 protein: CASSPRTGSGEQYF
J gene: TRBJ2-1; D gene: -; clone size: -; V gene: TRBV5-1; CDR3 DNA: TGCGCCAGCAGCTTGCCATTACTAGCCGCCGGGATCGTGGGTGAGCAGTTCTTC; CDR3 protein: CASSLPLLAAGIVGEQFF
J gene: TRBJ2-1; D gene: -; clone size: once; V gene: TRBV11-2; CDR3 DNA: TGTGCCAGCAGCCAGCGACAGTTAGGGAGCAATGAGCAGTTCTTC; CDR3 protein: CASSQRQLGSNEQFF
J gene: TRBJ2-2; D gene: -; clone size: -; V gene: TRBV2; CDR3 DNA: TGTGCCAGCGGTCCGGGGTGGACCGGGGAGCTGTTTTTT; CDR3 protein: CASGPGWTGELFF
J gene: TRBJ2-6; D gene: -; clone size: -; V gene: TRBV6-6; CDR3 DNA: TGTGCCAGCTCTGGGGCCAACGTCCTGACTTTC; CDR3 protein: CASSGANVLTF
J gene: TRBJ2-2; D gene: -; clone size: -; V gene: TRBV27; CDR3 DNA: TGTGCCAGCAGTTTAAGGTGGGCCGGGGAGCTGTTTTTT; CDR3 protein: CASSLRWAGELFF
J gene: TRBJ1-2; D gene: -; clone size: -; V gene: TRBV28; CDR3 DNA: TGTGCCAGCAGTTTTAGTAGGGCAAGGAACTATGGCTACACCTTC; CDR3 protein: CASSFSRARNYGYTF
J gene: TRBJ1-2; D gene: TRBD1; clone size: -; V gene: TRBV5-1; CDR3 DNA: TGCGCCAGCAGCATCGACAGGGTCTATGGCTACACCTTC; CDR3 protein: CASSIDRVYGYTF
J gene: TRBJ2-7; D gene: TRBD2; clone size: -; V gene: TRBV14; CDR3 DNA: TGTGCCAGCAGCCAAGAGAAGGAGGGGACTAGCGAGCAGTACTTC; CDR3 protein: CASSQEKEGTSEQYF
J gene: TRBJ2-3; D gene: -; clone size: -; V gene: TRBV5-6; CDR3 DNA: TGTGCCAGCAGCTCCGGGACACTCACAGATACGCAGTATTTT; CDR3 protein: CASSSGTLTDTQYF
J gene: TRBJ2-4; D gene: -; clone size: -; V gene: TRBV2; CDR3 DNA: TGTGCCAGCAAAAGGGACCTAGCCAAAAACATTCAGTGCTTC; CDR3 protein: CASKRDLAKNIQCF
J gene: TRBJ1-3; D gene: -; clone size: -; V gene: TRBV5-8; CDR3 DNA: TGTGCCAGCAGCCTTCCCTCTGGAAACACCATATATTTT; CDR3 protein: CASSLPSGNTIYF
J gene: TRBJ1-4; D gene: TRBD1; clone size: -; V gene: TRBV30; CDR3 DNA: TGTGCCTGGAGTGTACTAGTGACAGGGGGCAGGGAAAAACTGTTTTTT; CDR3 protein: CAWSVLVTGGREKLFF
J gene: TRBJ2-2; D gene: -; clone size: -; V gene: TRBV28; CDR3 DNA: TGTGCCAGCAGGCCGTTGGGTGCGGTAAGGGAGCTGTTTTTT; CDR3 protein: CASRPLGAVRELFF
J gene: TRBJ2-2; D gene: -; clone size: -; V gene: TRBV6-1; CDR3 DNA: TGTGCCAGCAGCCTAGCGCACACCGGGGAGCTGTTTTTT; CDR3 protein: CASSLAHTGELFF
J gene: TRBJ1-1; D gene: -; clone size: -; V gene: TRBV7-8; CDR3 DNA: TGTGCCAGCAGCCTACAGACCAGGGAAACGAACACTGAAGCTTTCTTT; CDR3 protein: CASSLQTRETNTEAFF
J gene: TRBJ2-3; D gene: -; clone size: -; V gene: TRBV27; CDR3 DNA: TGTGCCAGCAGTTTAACCCCGAGCCCCCTTAGCACAGATACGCAGTATTTT; CDR3 protein: CASSLTPSPLSTDTQYF
J gene: TRBJ2-4; D gene: -; clone size: -; V gene: TRBV7-8; CDR3 DNA: TGTGCCAGCAGCTTAGGCCGGGAGAGCCAAAACATTCAGTACTTC; CDR3 protein: CASSLGRESQNIQYF
J gene: TRBJ2-7; D gene: TRBD2; clone size: -; V gene: TRBV18; CDR3 DNA: TGTGCCAGCTCTCAACTACTAGCGGGAGCCCACGAGCAGTACTTC; CDR3 protein: CASSQLLAGAHEQYF
J gene: TRBJ2-3; D gene: -; clone size: -; V gene: TRBV5-4; CDR3 DNA: TGTGCCAGCAGCTTGAGAAGGGAAGGGACCACAGATACGCAGTATTTT; CDR3 protein: CASSLRREGTTDTQYF
J gene: TRBJ1-2; D gene: TRBD1; clone size: -; V gene: TRBV6-1; CDR3 DNA: TGTGCCAGCAGTCCAGGACAGGGGGGGTATGGCTACACCTTC; CDR3 protein: CASSPGQGGYGYTF
J gene: TRBJ2-1; D gene: TRBD2; clone size: -; V gene: TRBV11-3; CDR3 DNA: TGTGCCAGCAGCCATTACTCGACTAGCGGGGTGAGAGGTGAGCAGTTCTTC; CDR3 protein: CASSHYSTSGVRGEQFF
J gene: TRBJ2-5; D gene: TRBD2; clone size: -; V gene: TRBV6-1; CDR3 DNA: TGTGCCAGCAGTGACGCCGGACTAGCGCCTATACAAGAGACCCAGTACTTC; CDR3 protein: CASSDAGLAPIQETQYF
J gene: TRBJ2-7; D gene: -; clone size: -; V gene: TRBV19; CDR3 DNA: TGTGCCAGTAGAAGTACAGGGAAGTACGAGCAGTACTTC; CDR3 protein: CASRSTGKYEQYF
J gene: TRBJ1-5; D gene: TRBD1; clone size: -; V gene: TRBV7-8; CDR3 DNA: TGTGCCAGCAGCTTAGAGACAGGGCGAGGTCAGCCCCAGCATTTT; CDR3 protein: CASSLETGRGQPQHF
J gene: TRBJ1-3; D gene: -; clone size: -; V gene: TRBV6-6; CDR3 DNA: TGTGCCAGCAGCCGAGACTTCGGCTCTGGAAACACCATATATTTT; CDR3 protein: CASSRDFGSGNTIYF
J gene: TRBJ2-7; D gene: -; clone size: -; V gene: TRBV7-9; CDR3 DNA: TGTGCCAGCAGCGCTACCCAGGGTCCCTACGAGCAGTACTTC; CDR3 protein: CASSATQGPYEQYF
J gene: TRBJ2-3; D gene: TRBD2; clone size: -; V gene: TRBV28; CDR3 DNA: TGTGCCAGCAGTTTTCCCTCTAGCGGGGGGCATGTCCCGCAGTATTTT; CDR3 protein: CASSFPSSGGHVPQYF
J gene: TRBJ2-1; D gene: TRBD1; clone size: -; V gene: TRBV19; CDR3 DNA: TGTGCCACCACAGGGGGAAGGGGCAATGAGCAGTTCTTC; CDR3 protein: CATTGGRGNEQFF
J gene: TRBJ2-1; D gene: -; clone size: -; V gene: TRBV7-9; CDR3 DNA: TGTGCCAGCGGGTATGAGCAGTTCTTC; CDR3 protein: CASGYEQFF
J gene: TRBJ1-6; D gene: TRBD1; clone size: -; V gene: TRBV2; CDR3 DNA: TGTGCCAGCAGTGGGGACAGGGGGGCATCACCCCTCCACTTT; CDR3 protein: CASSGDRGASPLHF
J gene: TRBJ1-1; D gene: -; clone size: -; V gene: TRBV5-1; CDR3 DNA: TGCGCCAGCAGCTTGGTTGGAGGAGTGAACACTGAAGCTTTCTTT; CDR3 protein: CASSLVGGVNTEAFF
J gene: TRBJ2-7; D gene: -; clone size: -; V gene: TRBV2; CDR3 DNA: TGTGCCACCCGCACCGACGTAACCTACGAGCAGTACTTC; CDR3 protein: CATRTDVTYEQYF